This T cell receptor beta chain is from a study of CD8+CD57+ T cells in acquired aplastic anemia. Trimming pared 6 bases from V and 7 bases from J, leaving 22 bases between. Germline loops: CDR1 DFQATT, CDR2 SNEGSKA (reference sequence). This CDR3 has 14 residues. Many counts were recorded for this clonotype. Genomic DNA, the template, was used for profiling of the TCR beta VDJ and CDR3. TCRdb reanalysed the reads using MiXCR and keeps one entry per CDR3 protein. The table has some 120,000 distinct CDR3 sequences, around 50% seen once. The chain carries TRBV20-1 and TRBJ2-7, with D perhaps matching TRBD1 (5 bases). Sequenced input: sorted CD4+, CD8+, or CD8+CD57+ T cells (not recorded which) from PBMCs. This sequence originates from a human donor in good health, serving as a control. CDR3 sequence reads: CSAATRIRVNEQYF. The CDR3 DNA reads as TGCAGTGCAGCCACCAGGATCAGGGTAAATGAGCAGTACTTC.